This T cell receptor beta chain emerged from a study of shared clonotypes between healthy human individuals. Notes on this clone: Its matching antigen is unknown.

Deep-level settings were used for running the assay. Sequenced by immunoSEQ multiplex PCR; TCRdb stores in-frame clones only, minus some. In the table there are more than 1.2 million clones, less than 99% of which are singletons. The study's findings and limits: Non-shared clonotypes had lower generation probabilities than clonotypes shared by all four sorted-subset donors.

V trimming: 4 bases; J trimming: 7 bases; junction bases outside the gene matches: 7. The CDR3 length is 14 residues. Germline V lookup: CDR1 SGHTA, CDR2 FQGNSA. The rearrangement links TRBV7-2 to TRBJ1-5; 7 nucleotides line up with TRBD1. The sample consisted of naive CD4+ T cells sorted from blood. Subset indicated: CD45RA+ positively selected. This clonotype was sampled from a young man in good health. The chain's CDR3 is CASSSTGVLQPQHF. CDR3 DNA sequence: TGTGCCAGCAGCTCTACAGGGGTGTTACAGCCCCAGCATTTT.